Each of the 2 T cell receptor beta chains below was sequenced from the same sample in a study of blood T cell repertoires in COVID-19. The protocol was immunoSEQ multiplex PCR, while the TCRdb copy is restricted to in-frame clones and leaves out a portion. The sample records around 180,000 clones, over 65% being singletons. Sequencing used peripheral blood. These receptors came from a woman over 75 with acute or convalescent COVID-19.

V usage is TRBV18 and J usage is TRBJ2-2; 11 nucleotides match TRBD2. Germline values: CDR1 KGHSH, CDR2 LQKENI. Trimming at V came to 6 bases and at J to 6 bases, leaving 9 bases not matched to a gene. This CDR3 has 16 residues. CDR3 sequence (DNA): TGTGCCAGCTCGCCTACTAGCGGGAGTTTCTCCGGGGAGCTGTTTTTT. This translates into CASSPTSGSFSGELFF.

This chain links TRBV29-1 with TRBJ2-1, with 8 bases matching TRBD2. With V trimmed by 7 bases and J by 3 bases, 8 bases remained unmatched. The germline gives CDR1 SQVTM, CDR2 ANQGSEA. The CDR3 length is 14 residues. The CDR3 DNA follows: TGCAGCGGTAAAGCGGGAGACCTCTACAATGAGCAGTTCTTC. It codes for CSGKAGDLYNEQFF.